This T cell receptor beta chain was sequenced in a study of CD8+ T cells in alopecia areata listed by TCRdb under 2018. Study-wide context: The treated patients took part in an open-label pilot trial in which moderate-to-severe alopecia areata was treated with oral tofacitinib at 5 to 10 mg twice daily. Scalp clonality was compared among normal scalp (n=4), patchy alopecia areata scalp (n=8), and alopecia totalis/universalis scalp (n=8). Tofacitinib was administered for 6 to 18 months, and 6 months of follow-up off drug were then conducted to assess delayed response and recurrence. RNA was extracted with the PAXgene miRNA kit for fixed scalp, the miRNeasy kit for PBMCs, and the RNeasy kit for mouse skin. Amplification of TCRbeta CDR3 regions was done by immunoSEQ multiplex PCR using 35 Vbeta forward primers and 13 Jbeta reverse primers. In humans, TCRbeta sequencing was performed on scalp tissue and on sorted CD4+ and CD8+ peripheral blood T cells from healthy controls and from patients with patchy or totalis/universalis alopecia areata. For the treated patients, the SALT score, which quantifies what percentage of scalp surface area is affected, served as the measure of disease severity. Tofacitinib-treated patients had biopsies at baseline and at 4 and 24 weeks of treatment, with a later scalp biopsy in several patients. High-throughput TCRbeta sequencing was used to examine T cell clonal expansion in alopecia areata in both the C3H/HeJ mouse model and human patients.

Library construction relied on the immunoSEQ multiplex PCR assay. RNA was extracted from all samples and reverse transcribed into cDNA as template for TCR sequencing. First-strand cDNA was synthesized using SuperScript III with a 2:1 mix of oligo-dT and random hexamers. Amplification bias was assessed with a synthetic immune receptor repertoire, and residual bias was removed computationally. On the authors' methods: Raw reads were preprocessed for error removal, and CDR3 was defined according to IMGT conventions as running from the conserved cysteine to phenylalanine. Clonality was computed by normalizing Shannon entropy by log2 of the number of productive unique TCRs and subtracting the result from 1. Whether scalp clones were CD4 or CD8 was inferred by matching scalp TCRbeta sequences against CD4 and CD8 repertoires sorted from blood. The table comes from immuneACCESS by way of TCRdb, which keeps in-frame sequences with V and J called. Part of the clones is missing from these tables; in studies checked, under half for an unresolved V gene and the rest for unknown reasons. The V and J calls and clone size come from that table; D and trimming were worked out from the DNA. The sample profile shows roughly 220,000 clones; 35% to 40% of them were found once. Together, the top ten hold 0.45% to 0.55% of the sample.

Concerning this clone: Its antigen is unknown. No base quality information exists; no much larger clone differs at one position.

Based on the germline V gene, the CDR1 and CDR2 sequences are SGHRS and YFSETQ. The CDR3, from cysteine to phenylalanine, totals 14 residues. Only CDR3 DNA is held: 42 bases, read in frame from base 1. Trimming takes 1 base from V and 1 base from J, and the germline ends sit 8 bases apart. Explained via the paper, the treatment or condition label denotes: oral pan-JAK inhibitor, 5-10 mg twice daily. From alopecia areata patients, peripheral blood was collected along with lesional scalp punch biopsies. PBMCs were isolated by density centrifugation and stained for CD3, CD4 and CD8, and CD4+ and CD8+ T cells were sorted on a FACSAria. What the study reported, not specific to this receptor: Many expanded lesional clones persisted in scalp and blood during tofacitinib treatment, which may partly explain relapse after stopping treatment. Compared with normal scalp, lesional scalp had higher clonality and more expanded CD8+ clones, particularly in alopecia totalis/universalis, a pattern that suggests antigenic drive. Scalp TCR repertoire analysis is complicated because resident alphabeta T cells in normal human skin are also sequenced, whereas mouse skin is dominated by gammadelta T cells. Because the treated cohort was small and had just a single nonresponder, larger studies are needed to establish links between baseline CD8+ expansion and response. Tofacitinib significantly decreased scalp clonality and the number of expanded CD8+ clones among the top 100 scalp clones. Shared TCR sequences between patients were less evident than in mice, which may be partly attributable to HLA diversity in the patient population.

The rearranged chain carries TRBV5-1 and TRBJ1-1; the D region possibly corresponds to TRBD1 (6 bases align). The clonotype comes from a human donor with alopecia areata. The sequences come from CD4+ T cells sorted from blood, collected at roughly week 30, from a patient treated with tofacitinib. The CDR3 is CASSLRGANTEAFF. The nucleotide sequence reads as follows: TGCGCCAGCAGCTTGCGGGGGGCGAACACTGAAGCTTTCTTT.